The 7 T cell receptor beta chains reported below all come from one sample, sequenced in a study of T cells expressing NK-cell markers. One entry per CDR3 protein, without DNA, is what TCRdb gives after re-calling the 5' RACE reads. The sample table sets out hundreds of thousands of distinct CDR3 sequences. The sample consisted of blood T cells: a sorted CD56 or NKG2C T cell subset, CD4+ or CD8+ T cells, or bulk PBMC T cells (not recorded which). The receptors stem from a man younger than 35 in good health.

The chain joins TRBV14 to TRBJ1-1. CDR3 length: 16 amino acids. Germline CDR1 and CDR2: SGHDN and FVKESK. The CDR3 sequence is CASSQDGRFPVTEAFF.

This chain uses TRBV4-1 with TRBJ1-5. In germline, CDR1 is MGHRA, CDR2 YSYEKL. The CDR3 has 16 amino acids. CDR3 sequence: CASSQEESYSNQPQHF.

The chain is built from TRBV15 and TRBJ2-5. The CDR3 sequence is 13 residues long. In germline, CDR1 is LNHNV, CDR2 YYDKDF (reference sequence). CDR3 loop: CATSREHHQTQYF.

This chain joins TRBV6-1 and TRBJ2-2; lacking DNA, the TRBD2 call made by TCRdb goes unchecked. The length of the CDR3 is 15 residues. Germline V gene lookup returns CDR1 MNHNS and CDR2 SASEGT. CDR3 sequence: CASTQGLTNTGELFF.

The chain combines TRBV12-3 or TRBV12-4 with TRBJ2-4; the D call of TRBD1 rests on TCRdb alone, since no DNA is present to check it. The CDR3 has 16 residues. The CDR3 here is CASSPRDRGRRNIQYF.

The chain employs TRBV5-1 and TRBJ2-1; with no DNA, the TCRdb D assignment of TRBD2 cannot be verified. The germline CDR1 and CDR2 sequences are SGHRS and YFSETQ. This CDR3 has 14 amino acids. The CDR3: CASSLLGLVNEQFF.

The V call is TRBV29-1, the J call TRBJ1-2. The CDR3 consists of 13 residues. From germline, CDR1 is SQVTM and CDR2 ANQGSEA. The CDR3: CSACRDLQDGYTF.